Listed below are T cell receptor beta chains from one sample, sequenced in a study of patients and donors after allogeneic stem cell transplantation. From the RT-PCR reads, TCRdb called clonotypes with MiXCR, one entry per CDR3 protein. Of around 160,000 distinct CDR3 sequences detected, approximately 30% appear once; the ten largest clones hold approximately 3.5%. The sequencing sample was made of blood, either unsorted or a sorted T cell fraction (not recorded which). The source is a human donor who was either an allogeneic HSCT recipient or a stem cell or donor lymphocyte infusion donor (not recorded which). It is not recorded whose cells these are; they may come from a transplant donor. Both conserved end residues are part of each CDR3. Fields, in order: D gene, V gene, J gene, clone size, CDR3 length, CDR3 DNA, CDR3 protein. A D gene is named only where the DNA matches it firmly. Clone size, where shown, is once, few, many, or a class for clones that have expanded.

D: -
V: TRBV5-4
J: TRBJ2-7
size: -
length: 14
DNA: TGTGCCAGCAGCTTGGATAGGGATTTCTACGAGCAGTACTTC
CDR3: CASSLDRDFYEQYF

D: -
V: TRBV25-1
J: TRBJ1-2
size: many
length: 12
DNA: TGTGCCAGCAGTAGCAGTTACTATGGCTACACCTTC
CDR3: CASSSSYYGYTF

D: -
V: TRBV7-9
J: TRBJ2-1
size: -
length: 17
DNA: TGTGCCAGCAGCCACCCCGTCAGCCTAGCCGGGTACAATGAGCAGTTCTTC
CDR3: CASSHPVSLAGYNEQFF

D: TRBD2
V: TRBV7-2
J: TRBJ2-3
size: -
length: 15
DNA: TGTGCCAGCAGCTTCTACAGCGGGACCGCAGATACGCAGTATTTT
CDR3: CASSFYSGTADTQYF

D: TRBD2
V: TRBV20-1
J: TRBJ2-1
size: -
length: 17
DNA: TGCAGTGCTAGAGGGAAGCGGGAGGCCCTCTCCTACAATGAGCAGTTCTTC
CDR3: CSARGKREALSYNEQFF

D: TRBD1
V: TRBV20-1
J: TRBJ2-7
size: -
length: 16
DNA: TGCAGTGCTAGGCTCCTCCTACCGGGACAGGGCTACGAGCAGTACTTC
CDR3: CSARLLLPGQGYEQYF

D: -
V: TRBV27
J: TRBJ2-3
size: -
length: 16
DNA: TGTGCCAGCAGTCCCCCCCCGGGTCCGGGGGCAGATACGCAGTATTTT
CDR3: CASSPPPGPGADTQYF

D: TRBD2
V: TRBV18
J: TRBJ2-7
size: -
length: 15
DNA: TGTGCCAGCTCACCACCGAGCGGGAGGAGCTACGAGCAGTACTTC
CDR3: CASSPPSGRSYEQYF

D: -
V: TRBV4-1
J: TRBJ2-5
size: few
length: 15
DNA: TGCGCCAGCAGCCAAGTCCTGGGTAACCAAGAGACCCAGTACTTC
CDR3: CASSQVLGNQETQYF

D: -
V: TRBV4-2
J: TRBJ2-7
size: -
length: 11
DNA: TGTGCCAGCAGCCAAGGGATCGAGCAGTACTTC
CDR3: CASSQGIEQYF

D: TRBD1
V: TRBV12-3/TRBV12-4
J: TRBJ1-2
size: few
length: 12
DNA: TGTGCCAGCAGTATTTACAGGGGTGGCTACACCTTC
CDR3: CASSIYRGGYTF

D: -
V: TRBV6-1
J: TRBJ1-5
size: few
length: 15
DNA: TGTGCCAGCAGTCAAACAGGGCTGGGCAATCAGCCCCAGCATTTT
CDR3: CASSQTGLGNQPQHF

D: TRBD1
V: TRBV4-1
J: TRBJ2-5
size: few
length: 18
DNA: TGCGCCAGCAGCCAAGTAGGCGTCGGGACAGGGTACCAAGAGACCCAGTACTTC
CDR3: CASSQVGVGTGYQETQYF

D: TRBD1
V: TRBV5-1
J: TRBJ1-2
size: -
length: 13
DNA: TGCGCCAGCAAGAGACAGGGCTTCTATGGCTACACCTTC
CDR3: CASKRQGFYGYTF

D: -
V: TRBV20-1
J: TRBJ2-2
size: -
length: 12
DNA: TGCAGTGCTACACAGGGAATCGGGGAGCTGTTTTTT
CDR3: CSATQGIGELFF

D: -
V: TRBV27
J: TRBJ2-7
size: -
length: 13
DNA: TGTGCCAGCAGTTTAGGGGGACTTCGCGAGCAGTACTTC
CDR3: CASSLGGLREQYF

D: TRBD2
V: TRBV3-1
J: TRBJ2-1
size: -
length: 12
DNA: TGTGCCAGCAGCCTACCCGGGACTAATAAGTTCTTC
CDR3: CASSLPGTNKFF

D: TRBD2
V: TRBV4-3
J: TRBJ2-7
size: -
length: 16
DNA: TGCGCCAGCAGCCAACACGCAGGACTAGCGGTGGGCGAGCAGTACTTC
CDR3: CASSQHAGLAVGEQYF

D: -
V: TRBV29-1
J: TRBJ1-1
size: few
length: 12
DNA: TGCAGCGTTCCAGGCCCTCTAAAGTGGGCTTTCTTT
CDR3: CSVPGPLKWAFF

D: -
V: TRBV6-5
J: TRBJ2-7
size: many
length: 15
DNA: TGTGCCAGCAGTTACTCCTCGGTGAGCTCCTACGAGCAGTACTTC
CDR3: CASSYSSVSSYEQYF

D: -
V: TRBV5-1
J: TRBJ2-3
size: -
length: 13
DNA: TGCGCCAGCGGTCATAGGGGGACAGATACGCAGTATTTT
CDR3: CASGHRGTDTQYF

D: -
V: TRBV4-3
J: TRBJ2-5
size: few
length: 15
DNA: TGCGCCAGCAGCCAAGCGCGGGGTGGACAAGAGACCCAGTACTTC
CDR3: CASSQARGGQETQYF

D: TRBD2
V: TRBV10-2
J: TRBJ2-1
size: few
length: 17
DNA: TGCGCCAGCAGTGGGACTAGCGGGAGTTGGCTTAACAATGAGCAGTTCTTC
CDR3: CASSGTSGSWLNNEQFF

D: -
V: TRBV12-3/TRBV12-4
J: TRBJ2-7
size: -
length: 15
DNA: TGTGCCAGCAGCCAAAAGCGGGTCATCTCCTACGAGCAGTACTTC
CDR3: CASSQKRVISYEQYF

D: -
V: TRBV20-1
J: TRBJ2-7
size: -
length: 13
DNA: TGCAGTGCTAGACCCATGGACCGCTACGAGCAGTACTTC
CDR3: CSARPMDRYEQYF

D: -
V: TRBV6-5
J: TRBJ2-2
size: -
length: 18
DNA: TGTGCCAGCAGTTACTCCCGGGGGGCCACTTTGAACACCGGGGAGCTGTTTTTT
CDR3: CASSYSRGATLNTGELFF

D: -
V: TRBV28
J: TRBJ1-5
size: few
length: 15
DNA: TGTGCCAGCAGTTTATGGGCAGAGCCAAATCAGCCCCAGCATTTT
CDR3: CASSLWAEPNQPQHF

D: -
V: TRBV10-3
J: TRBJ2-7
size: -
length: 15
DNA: TGTGCCATCAGTGGGTTCGGTAGCCGTACCTACGAGCAGTACTTC
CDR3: CAISGFGSRTYEQYF

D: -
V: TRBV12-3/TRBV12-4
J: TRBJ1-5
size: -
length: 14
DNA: TGTGCCAGCAGTTCCCCAGGTTACAATCAGCCCCAGCATTTT
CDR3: CASSSPGYNQPQHF

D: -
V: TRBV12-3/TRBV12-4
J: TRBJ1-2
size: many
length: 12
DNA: TGTGCCAGCAGTTTTGGGCTCGGTGGCTACACCTTC
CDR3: CASSFGLGGYTF

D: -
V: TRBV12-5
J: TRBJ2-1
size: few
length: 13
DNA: TGTGCTAGTGGTTTACAGGGTTACAATGAGCAGTTCTTC
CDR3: CASGLQGYNEQFF

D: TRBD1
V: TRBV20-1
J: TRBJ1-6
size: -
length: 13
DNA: TGCAGTGCGGTGGGACAGAGGGATTCACCCCTCCACTTT
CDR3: CSAVGQRDSPLHF

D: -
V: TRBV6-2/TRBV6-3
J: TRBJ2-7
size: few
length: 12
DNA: TGTGCCAGCAGTTCCCATGGCTACGAGCAGTACTTC
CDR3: CASSSHGYEQYF

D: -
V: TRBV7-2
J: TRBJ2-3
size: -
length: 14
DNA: TGTGCCAGCAGCTCGGCCCCTAGCACAGATACGCAGTATTTT
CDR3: CASSSAPSTDTQYF

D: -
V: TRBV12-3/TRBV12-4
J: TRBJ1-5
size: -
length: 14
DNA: TGTGCCAGCAGGGCCCCCGCCGGCAATCAGCCCCAGCATTTT
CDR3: CASRAPAGNQPQHF

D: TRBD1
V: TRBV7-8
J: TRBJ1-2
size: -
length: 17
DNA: TGTGCCAGCAGCTTACCTATGGGTTCAGGGGGAAACTATGGCTACACCTTC
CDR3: CASSLPMGSGGNYGYTF

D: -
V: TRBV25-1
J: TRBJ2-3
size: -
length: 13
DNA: TGTGCCAGCAGTGGGACAGGCACAGATACGCAGTATTTT
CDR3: CASSGTGTDTQYF

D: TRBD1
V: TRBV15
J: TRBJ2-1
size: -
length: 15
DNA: TGTGCCACCAGCAGAGGACAGGGCTCCTACAATGAGCAGTTCTTC
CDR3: CATSRGQGSYNEQFF

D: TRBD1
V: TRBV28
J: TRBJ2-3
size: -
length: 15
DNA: TGTGCCAGCAGTTTCGACGAGGGGGCCACAGATACGCAGTATTTT
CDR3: CASSFDEGATDTQYF

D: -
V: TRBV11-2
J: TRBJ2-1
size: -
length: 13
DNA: TGTGCCAGCAGCCCGAGTTCAGCGATTGAGCAGTTCTTC
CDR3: CASSPSSAIEQFF

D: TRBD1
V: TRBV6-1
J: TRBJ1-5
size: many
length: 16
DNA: TGTGCCAGCAGTGAAGCGAGGGGACAGGCCCGAGGGCCCCAGCATTTT
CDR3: CASSEARGQARGPQHF

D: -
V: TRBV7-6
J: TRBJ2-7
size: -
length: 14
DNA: TGTGCCAGCAGCCTGGACAGCTACGGCTACGAGCAGTACTTC
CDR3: CASSLDSYGYEQYF

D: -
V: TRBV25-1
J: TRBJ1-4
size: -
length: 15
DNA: TGTGCCAGCAGTGAAACTAATCGGGCTAATGAAAAACTGTTTTTT
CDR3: CASSETNRANEKLFF

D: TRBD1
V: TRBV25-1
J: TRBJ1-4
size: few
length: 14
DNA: TGTGCCAGCAGTAAACAGGGGCTGAGTGAAAAACTGTTTTTT
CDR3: CASSKQGLSEKLFF

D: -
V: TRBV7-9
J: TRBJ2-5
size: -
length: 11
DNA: TGTGCCAGCAGCTCCCCAGAGACCCAGTACTTC
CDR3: CASSSPETQYF

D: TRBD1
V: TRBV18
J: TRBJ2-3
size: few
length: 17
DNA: TGTGCCAGCTCAATTCAAACCTCATCGGGACAGGGAGATACGCAGTATTTT
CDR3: CASSIQTSSGQGDTQYF

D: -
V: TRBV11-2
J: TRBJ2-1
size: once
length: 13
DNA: TGTGCCAGCAGCTACGGTTTAGGAAAAAATCCGTTCTTC
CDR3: CASSYGLGKNPFF